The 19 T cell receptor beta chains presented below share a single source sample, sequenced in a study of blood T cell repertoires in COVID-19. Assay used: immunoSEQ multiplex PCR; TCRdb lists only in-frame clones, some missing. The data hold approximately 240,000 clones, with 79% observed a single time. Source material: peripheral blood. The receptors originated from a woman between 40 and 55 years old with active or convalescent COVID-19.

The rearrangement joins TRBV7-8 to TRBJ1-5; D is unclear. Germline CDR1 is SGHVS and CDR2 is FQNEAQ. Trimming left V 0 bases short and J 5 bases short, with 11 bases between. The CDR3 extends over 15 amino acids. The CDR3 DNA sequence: TGTGCCAGCAGCTTAGCACCGGTACGTTATCAGCCCCAGCATTTT. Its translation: CASSLAPVRYQPQHF.

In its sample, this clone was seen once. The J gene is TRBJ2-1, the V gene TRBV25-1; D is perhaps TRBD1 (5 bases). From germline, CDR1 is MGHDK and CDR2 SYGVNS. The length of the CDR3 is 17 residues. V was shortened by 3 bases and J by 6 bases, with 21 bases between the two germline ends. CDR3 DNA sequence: TGTGCCAGCAGTGAGTCAGGGTGGCAGGGAAAGACCAATGAGCAGTTCTTC. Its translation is CASSESGWQGKTNEQFF.

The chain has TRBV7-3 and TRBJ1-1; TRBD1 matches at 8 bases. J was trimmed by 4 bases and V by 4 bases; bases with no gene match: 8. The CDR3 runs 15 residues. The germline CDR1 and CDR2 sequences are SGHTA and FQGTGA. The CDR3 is CASSYDGQGATEAFF. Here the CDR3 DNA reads TGTGCCAGCAGCTACGATGGGCAGGGGGCCACTGAAGCTTTCTTT. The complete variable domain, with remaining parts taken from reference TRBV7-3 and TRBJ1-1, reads GAGVSQTPSNKVTEKGKYVELRCDPISGHTALYWYRQSLGQGPEFLIYFQGTGAADDSGLPNDRFFAVRPEGSVSTLKIQRTERGDSAVYLCASSYDGQGATEAFFGQGTRLTVV.

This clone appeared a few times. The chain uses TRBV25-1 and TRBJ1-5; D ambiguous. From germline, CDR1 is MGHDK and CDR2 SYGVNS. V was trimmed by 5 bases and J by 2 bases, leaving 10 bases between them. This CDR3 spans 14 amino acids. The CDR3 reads CASSSRSGNQPQHF. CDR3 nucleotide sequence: TGTGCCAGCAGTTCACGGTCCGGCAATCAGCCCCAGCATTTT.

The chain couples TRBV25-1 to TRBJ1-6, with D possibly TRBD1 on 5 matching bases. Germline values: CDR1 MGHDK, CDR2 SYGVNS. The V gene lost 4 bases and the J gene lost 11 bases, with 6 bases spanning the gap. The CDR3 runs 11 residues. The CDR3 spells CASSAGTPLHF. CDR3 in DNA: TGTGCCAGCAGTGCAGGGACACCCCTCCACTTT.

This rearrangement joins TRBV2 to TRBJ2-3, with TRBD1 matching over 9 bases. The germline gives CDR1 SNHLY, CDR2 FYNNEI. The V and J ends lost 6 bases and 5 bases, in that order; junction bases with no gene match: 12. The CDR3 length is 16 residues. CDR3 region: CASRARPGTGIDTQYF. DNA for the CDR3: TGTGCCAGCAGGGCTCGTCCCGGGACAGGGATAGATACGCAGTATTTT.

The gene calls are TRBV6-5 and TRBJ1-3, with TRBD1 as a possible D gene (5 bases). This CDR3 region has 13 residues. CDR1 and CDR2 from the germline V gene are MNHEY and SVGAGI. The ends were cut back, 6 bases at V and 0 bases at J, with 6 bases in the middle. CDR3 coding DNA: TGTGCCAGCAGGGACACCTCTGGAAACACCATATATTTT. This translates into CASRDTSGNTIYF.

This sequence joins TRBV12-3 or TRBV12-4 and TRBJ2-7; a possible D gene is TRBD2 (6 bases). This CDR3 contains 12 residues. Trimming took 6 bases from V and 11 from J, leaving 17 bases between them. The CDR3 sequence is CASSPGGPREYF. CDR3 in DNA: TGTGCCAGCAGCCCAGGAGGGCCAAGGGAGTACTTC.

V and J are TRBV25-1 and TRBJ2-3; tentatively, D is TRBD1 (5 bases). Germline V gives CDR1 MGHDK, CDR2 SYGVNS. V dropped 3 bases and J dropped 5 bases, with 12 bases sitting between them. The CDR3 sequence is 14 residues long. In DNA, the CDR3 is TGTGCCAGCAGTGATTCTGTCAGGGAAGATACGCAGTATTTT. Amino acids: CASSDSVREDTQYF.

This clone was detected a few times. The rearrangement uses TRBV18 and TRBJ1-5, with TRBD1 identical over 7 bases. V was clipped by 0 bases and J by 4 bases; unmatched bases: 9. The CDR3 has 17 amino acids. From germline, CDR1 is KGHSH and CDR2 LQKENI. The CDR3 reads CASSPPGWDSQNQPQHF. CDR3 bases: TGTGCCAGCTCACCACCGGGTTGGGACAGCCAGAATCAGCCCCAGCATTTT.

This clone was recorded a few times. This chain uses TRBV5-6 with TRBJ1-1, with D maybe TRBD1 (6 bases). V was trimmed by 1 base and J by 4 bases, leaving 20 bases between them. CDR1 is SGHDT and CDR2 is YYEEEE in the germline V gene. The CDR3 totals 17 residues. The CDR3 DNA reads TGTGCCAGCAGCTTGACGCGATTAACAGGGTTTCGCACTGAAGCTTTCTTT. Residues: CASSLTRLTGFRTEAFF. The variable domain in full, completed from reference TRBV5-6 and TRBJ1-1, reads DAGVTQSPTHLIKTRGQQVTLRCSPKSGHDTVSWYQQALGQGPQFIFQYYEEEERQRGNFPDRFSGHQFPNYSSELNVNALLLGDSALYLCASSLTRLTGFRTEAFFGQGTRLTVV.

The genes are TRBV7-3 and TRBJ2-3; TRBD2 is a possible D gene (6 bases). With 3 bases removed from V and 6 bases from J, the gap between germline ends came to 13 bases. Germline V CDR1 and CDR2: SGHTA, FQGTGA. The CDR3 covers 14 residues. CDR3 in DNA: TGTGCCAGCAGCTTCGGCAGACTAGGGGATACGCAGTATTTT. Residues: CASSFGRLGDTQYF.

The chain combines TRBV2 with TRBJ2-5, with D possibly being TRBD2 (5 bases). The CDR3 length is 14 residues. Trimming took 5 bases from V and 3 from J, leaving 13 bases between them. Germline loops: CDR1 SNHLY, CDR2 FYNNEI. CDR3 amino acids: CASSWAAREETQYF. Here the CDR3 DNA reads TGTGCCAGCAGTTGGGCCGCGAGGGAAGAGACCCAGTACTTC.

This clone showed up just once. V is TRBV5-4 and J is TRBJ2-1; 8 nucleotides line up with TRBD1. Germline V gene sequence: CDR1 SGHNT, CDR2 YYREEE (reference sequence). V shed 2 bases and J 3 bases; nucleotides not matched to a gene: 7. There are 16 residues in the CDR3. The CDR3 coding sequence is TGTGCCAGCAGCTTCGACCTCGGACAGGGCTACAATGAGCAGTTCTTC. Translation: CASSFDLGQGYNEQFF. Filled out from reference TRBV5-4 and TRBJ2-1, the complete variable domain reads ETGVTQSPTHLIKTRGQQVTLRCSSQSGHNTVSWYQQALGQGPQFIFQYYREEENGRGNFPPRFSGLQFPNYSSELNVNALELDDSALYLCASSFDLGQGYNEQFFGPGTRLTVL.

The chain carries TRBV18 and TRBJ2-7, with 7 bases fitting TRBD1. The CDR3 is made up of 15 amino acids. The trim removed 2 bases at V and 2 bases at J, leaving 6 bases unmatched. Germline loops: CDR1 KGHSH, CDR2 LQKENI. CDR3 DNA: TGTGCCAGCTCACCAGACAGGGACGGGGCCTACGAGCAGTACGTC. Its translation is CASSPDRDGAYEQYV.

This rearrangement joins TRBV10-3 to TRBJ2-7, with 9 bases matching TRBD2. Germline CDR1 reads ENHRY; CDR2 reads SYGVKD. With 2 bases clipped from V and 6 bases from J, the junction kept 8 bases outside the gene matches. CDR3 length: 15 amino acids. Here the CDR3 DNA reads TGTGCCATCAGTGAGGGCCTAGCGGGGTCGGGCGAGCAGTACGTC. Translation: CAISEGLAGSGEQYV.

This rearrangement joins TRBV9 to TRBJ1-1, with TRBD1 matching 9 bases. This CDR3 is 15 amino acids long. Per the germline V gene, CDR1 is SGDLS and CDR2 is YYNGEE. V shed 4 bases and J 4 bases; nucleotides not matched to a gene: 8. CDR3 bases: TGTGCCAGCAGCTCCTCCCCGGGACAGGGCACTGAAGCTTTCTTT. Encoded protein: CASSSSPGQGTEAFF.

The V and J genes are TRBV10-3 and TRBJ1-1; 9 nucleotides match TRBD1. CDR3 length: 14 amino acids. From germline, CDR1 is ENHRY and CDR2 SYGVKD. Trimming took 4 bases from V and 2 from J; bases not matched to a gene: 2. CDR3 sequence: CAISGTGANTEAFF. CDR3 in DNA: TGTGCCATCAGTGGGACAGGGGCAAACACTGAAGCTTTCTTT.

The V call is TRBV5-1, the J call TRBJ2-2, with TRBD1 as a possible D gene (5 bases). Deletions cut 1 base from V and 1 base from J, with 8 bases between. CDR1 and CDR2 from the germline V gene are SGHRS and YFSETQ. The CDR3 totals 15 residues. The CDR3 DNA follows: TGCGCCAGCAGCTTGTCCCAGGGGAACACCGGGGAGCTGTTTTTT. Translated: CASSLSQGNTGELFF.